These T cell receptor beta chains were read from a single sample in a study of beta chain features in type 1 diabetes. The repertoire was sequenced with immunoSEQ multiplex PCR; TCRdb's copy has only in-frame clones and lacks some. In the table there are around 500,000 clones, 9.5% to 12% of which are singletons. The sample was naive CD4+ T cells from blood. The origin of the receptors is a woman younger than 35 in good health. Each CDR3 is given with its conserved first and last residue. D genes are given only for firm matches. Rows may omit the clone size; those that give it use once, few, many or a size class.

D: -; J: TRBJ2-3; size: few; V: TRBV7-2; DNA: TGTGCCAGCAGCAAAGAGGCGCGGGCTACGCAGTATTTT; CDR3: CASSKEARATQYF
D: -; J: TRBJ1-4; size: few; V: TRBV2; DNA: TGTGCCAGTTCTCCGGAGACTAATGAAAAACTGTTTTTT; CDR3: CASSPETNEKLFF
D: -; J: TRBJ2-5; size: few; V: TRBV6-5; DNA: TGTGCCAGCAGTCCTTCAGGGTGGGAGACCCAGTACTTC; CDR3: CASSPSGWETQYF
D: -; J: TRBJ1-2; size: -; V: TRBV7-9; DNA: TGTGCCAGCAGCTTCCGAGCTGAGGGATATGGCTACACCTTC; CDR3: CASSFRAEGYGYTF
D: -; J: TRBJ2-1; size: -; V: TRBV28; DNA: TGTGCCAGCGGGGGAAGGAGCTCCTACAATGAGCAGTTCTTC; CDR3: CASGGRSSYNEQFF
D: -; J: TRBJ2-6; size: few; V: TRBV6-4; DNA: TGTGCCAGCAGTGACTCGGCTGGGGCCAACGTCCTGACTTTC; CDR3: CASSDSAGANVLTF
D: TRBD1; J: TRBJ2-5; size: -; V: TRBV5-4; DNA: TGTGCCAGCAGCGGGGACAGTATGGAGACCCAGTACTTC; CDR3: CASSGDSMETQYF
D: TRBD1; J: TRBJ1-5; size: few; V: TRBV15; DNA: TGTGCCACCAGCAGATCCGGGACAGGGGGCCTCAATCAGCCCCAGCATTTT; CDR3: CATSRSGTGGLNQPQHF
D: TRBD2; J: TRBJ2-1; size: few; V: TRBV29-1; DNA: TGCAGCGCCCAGGCGGGAGGAGGTTCCTACAATGAGCAGTTCTTC; CDR3: CSAQAGGGSYNEQFF
D: -; J: TRBJ2-1; size: -; V: TRBV19; DNA: TGTGCCAGTGCAAGGCAGGGGTGGGATGAGCAGTTCTTC; CDR3: CASARQGWDEQFF
D: -; J: TRBJ1-4; size: -; V: TRBV4-3; DNA: TGCGCCAGCAGCCAAATCCAGACAGCAAGTAATGAAAAACTGTTTTTT; CDR3: CASSQIQTASNEKLFF